This entry lists 24 T cell receptor beta chains sequenced from one sample in a study of T cell responses to AZD1222 COVID-19 vaccine. Repertoires were generated with immunoSEQ multiplex PCR, while TCRdb's copy carries only in-frame clones and drops some. The sample has approximately 190,000 clones; approximately 90% are singletons. Material: peripheral blood, obtained on day 0 of AZD1222 vaccination. These TCRs come from an adult in good health.

CDR3 coding DNA: TGTGCCAGCAGCAAAGCCCGGGACAGGGTGTGGGGCAATCAGCCCCAGCATTTT. This sequence encodes CASSKARDRVWGNQPQHF. The chain has TRBV21-1 and TRBJ1-5; the D call of TRBD1 is as the table states it, not checked on the DNA. TRBV21-1 is a recognized pseudogene. This CDR3 is 18 amino acids long.

The rearrangement uses TRBV7-9 and TRBJ1-6; 7 positions agree with TRBD1. V shed 2 bases and J 4 bases; nucleotides not matched to a gene: 2. CDR1 is SEHNR and CDR2 is FQNEAQ in the germline V gene (reference sequence). The CDR3 has 15 residues. CDR3 amino acids: CASSLSGQYNSPLHF. The CDR3 DNA follows: TGTGCCAGCAGCTTATCGGGACAGTATAATTCACCCCTCCACTTT.

The gene calls are TRBV25-1 and TRBJ1-4; tentative D call: TRBD1 (5 bases). Per germline, CDR1 MGHDK and CDR2 SYGVNS. Trimming pared 1 base from V and 1 base from J, leaving 16 bases between. The CDR3 is 18 amino acids. CDR3 in DNA: TGTGCCAGCAGTGAATGGGGGATCGGGGACGGAACTAATGAAAAACTGTTTTTT. It codes for CASSEWGIGDGTNEKLFF. Complete variable domain (other parts from reference TRBV25-1 and TRBJ1-4): EADIYQTPRYLVIGTGKKITLECSQTMGHDKMYWYQQDPGMELHLIHYSYGVNSTEKGDLSSESTVSRIRTEHFPLTLESARPSHTSQYLCASSEWGIGDGTNEKLFFGSGTQLSVL.

Only one count was recorded for this clone. V is TRBV13 and J is TRBJ2-7; 11 nucleotides agree with TRBD2. Per germline, CDR1 PRHDT and CDR2 FYEKMQ (reference sequence). The CDR3 loop spans 16 amino acids. The V gene end was trimmed by 4 bases and the J gene end by 1 base; junction bases not matched to a gene: 6. CDR3 coding DNA: TGTGCCAGCAGCTCCCTCGGGACTAGCGGATCCTACGAGCAGTACTTC. Translation gives CASSSLGTSGSYEQYF.

The chain links TRBV27 to TRBJ2-7; D gene unclear. From germline, CDR1 is MNHEY and CDR2 SMNVEV (reference sequence). The length of the CDR3 is 14 residues. V shed 0 bases and J shed 1 base, with 7 bases lying between them. CDR3 residues: CASSLSPRSYEQYF. The CDR3 region has the DNA TGTGCCAGCAGTTTATCACCCAGATCCTACGAGCAGTACTTC.

The chain joins TRBV4-2 to TRBJ2-7; TRBD2 is a possible D gene (5 bases). Germline V gene sequence: CDR1 LGHNA, CDR2 YNFKEQ. V gave up 4 bases and J gave up 4 bases, with 14 bases separating them. The CDR3 length is 14 residues. The CDR3 coding sequence is TGTGCCAGCAGCCCCGGAGGAGGAATTTACGAGCAGTACTTC. Its translation is CASSPGGGIYEQYF.

This clone was found a few times. The rearrangement links TRBV4-2 to TRBJ1-5, with D unclear. This CDR3 is built from 15 residues. Trimming pared 3 bases from V and 9 bases from J, leaving 18 bases between. Germline-derived CDR1 and CDR2 are LGHNA and YNFKEQ. The CDR3 spells CASSQDVFSLWPQHF. In nucleotides, the CDR3 is TGTGCCAGCAGCCAGGACGTATTCAGCCTCTGGCCCCAGCATTTT.

V usage is TRBV12-5 and J usage is TRBJ2-1; D gene ambiguous. V was shortened by 8 bases and J by 15 bases, with 17 bases between the two germline ends. The CDR3 is 11 residues long. Germline CDR1 is LGHNT and CDR2 is FRNRAP. In DNA form, the CDR3 reads TGTGCTAGTTGTAGGGCAGGCCCTGCGTTCTTC. Its protein product is CASCRAGPAFF.

The V gene is TRBV18, the J gene TRBJ1-1, with D possibly TRBD1 on 5 matching bases. The CDR3 has 17 amino acids. V was clipped by 3 bases and J by 0 bases, with 17 bases between them. Germline V gives CDR1 KGHSH, CDR2 LQKENI. CDR3 DNA sequence: TGTGCCAGCTCACCCCAGGCTTTGGCACAGGTGAACACTGAAGCTTTCTTT. Its translation: CASSPQALAQVNTEAFF.

The V and J genes are TRBV5-4 and TRBJ2-2, with D maybe TRBD1 (5 bases). This CDR3 is 15 amino acids long. Per germline, CDR1 SGHNT and CDR2 YYREEE (reference sequence). Trimming cost V 4 bases and J 4 bases, with 14 bases left between them. The CDR3 spells CASSPQGVGTGELFF. CDR3 DNA: TGTGCCAGCAGCCCTCAGGGTGTCGGCACCGGGGAGCTGTTTTTT.

This chain links TRBV5-1 with TRBJ2-7; 11 nucleotides line up with TRBD1. This CDR3 comprises 15 residues. The germline V gene has CDR1 SGHRS and CDR2 YFSETQ. Unmatched junction bases numbered 8, after V lost 2 bases and J lost 7 bases. The CDR3 DNA reads as TGCGCCAGCAGCTTACAGGGACAGGGGGGCCTAGAGCAGTACTTC. Protein sequence: CASSLQGQGGLEQYF.

The rearrangement joins TRBV4-3 to TRBJ1-1; 7 bases align to TRBD1. This CDR3 contains 14 residues. Per germline, CDR1 LGHNA and CDR2 YSLEER. V lost 1 base, J lost 1 base, and 0 bases stayed unmatched. Here the CDR3 reads CASSQGDRNTEAFF. CDR3 DNA sequence: TGCGCCAGCAGCCAAGGGGACAGGAACACTGAAGCTTTCTTT.

This chain connects TRBV3-1 (or the pseudogene TRBV3-2) to TRBJ1-5; D is perhaps TRBD1 (6 bases). Trimming removed 4 bases at V and 0 bases at J, with 22 bases between. The germline V gene has CDR1 LGHDT and CDR2 YNNKEL (reference sequence). This CDR3 region has 19 residues. The CDR3 DNA sequence: TGTGCCAGCAGCCCACCCAATAGTAAGGACAGATATAGCAATCAGCCCCAGCATTTT. Translating gives CASSPPNSKDRYSNQPQHF.

J is TRBJ2-7 and V is TRBV28, with 12 bases lining up with TRBD2. J gave up 7 bases and V 6 bases, and 4 bases lay outside the gene matches. The germline gives CDR1 MDHEN, CDR2 SYDVKM. This CDR3 has 13 residues. CDR3 bases: TGTGCCAGCAGGGCTAGCGGGAGGGAAGAGCAGTACTTC. Translating it yields CASRASGREEQYF.

The rearrangement links TRBV5-1 to TRBJ2-3, with D unresolved. The V end lost 0 bases, the J end lost 1 base, and 6 bases lay between the germline ends. In germline, CDR1 is SGHRS, CDR2 YFSETQ. The CDR3 is made up of 14 amino acids. The CDR3: CASSLGTGTDTQYF. The CDR3 DNA sequence: TGCGCCAGCAGCTTGGGAACTGGCACAGATACGCAGTATTTT.

This chain links TRBV4-1 with TRBJ2-1, with 7 bases identical to TRBD2. Unmatched junction bases numbered 13, after V lost 4 bases and J lost 7 bases. The CDR3 consists of 16 residues. The germline gives CDR1 MGHRA, CDR2 YSYEKL. CDR3 in amino acids: CASSPRLAPPGNEQFF. In DNA, the CDR3 is TGCGCCAGCAGCCCCCGACTAGCCCCCCCGGGGAATGAGCAGTTCTTC.

V and J are TRBV9 and TRBJ2-1; D may be TRBD1 or TRBD2 (5 bases each). V lost 3 bases and J lost 6, with 16 bases in between. This CDR3 is 15 amino acids long. Germline V gene sequence: CDR1 SGDLS, CDR2 YYNGEE. The CDR3 nucleotides read TGTGCCAGCAGCGCAGACGGGACCCCGCTCAATGAGCAGTTCTTC. Amino acids: CASSADGTPLNEQFF.

This clone was found a few times. The rearrangement links TRBV19 to TRBJ1-1; D is uncertain. V was cut by 3 bases and J by 0 bases, with 8 bases left in between. In germline, CDR1 is LNHDA, CDR2 SQIVND (reference sequence). The CDR3 is 14 amino acids. CDR3 nucleotide sequence: TGTGCCAGTAGTATCGGGAGCATGAACACTGAAGCTTTCTTT. Protein product: CASSIGSMNTEAFF.

The chain uses TRBV7-8 and TRBJ1-6, with TRBD1 as a possible D gene (5 bases). V was trimmed by 5 bases and J by 5 bases, leaving 13 bases between them. This CDR3 has 15 residues. CDR1 is SGHVS and CDR2 is FQNEAQ in the germline V gene. The CDR3 protein is CASSSDSLNNSPLHF. The DNA for the CDR3 is TGTGCCAGCAGCAGCGACAGTTTGAATAATTCACCCCTCCACTTT. The entire variable domain, with the rest obtained from reference TRBV7-8 and TRBJ1-6, is as follows: GAGVSQSPRYKVAKRGQDVALRCDPISGHVSLFWYQQALGQGPEFLTYFQNEAQLDKSGLPSDRFFAERPEGSVSTLKIQRTQQEDSAVYLCASSSDSLNNSPLHFGNGTRLTVT.

The chain couples TRBV24-1 to TRBJ2-3, with a tentative D call TRBD1 (6 bases). The ends were cut back, 3 bases at V and 0 bases at J, with 6 bases in the middle. In germline, CDR1 is KGHDR, CDR2 SFDVKD. This CDR3 region has 14 residues. The CDR3 DNA reads TGTGCCACCAGTGATACAGGGAGCACAGATACGCAGTATTTT. It codes for CATSDTGSTDTQYF.

The chain links TRBV5-6 to TRBJ1-4, with 7 positions matching TRBD1. CDR3 size: 17 residues. The ends lost 4 bases at V and 0 bases at J; junction bases unmatched: 9. Germline CDR1 SGHDT, CDR2 YYEEEE. CDR3 sequence reads: CASSPSWGTATNEKLFF. Here the CDR3 DNA reads TGTGCCAGCAGCCCAAGTTGGGGGACAGCAACTAATGAAAAACTGTTTTTT.

This chain connects TRBV5-1 to TRBJ2-1, with TRBD2 matching 9 bases. Germline trimming cut 4 bases from V and 9 bases from J; bases unmatched to any gene: 5. CDR1 is SGHRS, CDR2 YFSETQ, per germline. The CDR3 consists of 13 residues. The CDR3 DNA reads TGCGCCAGCAGCAGGGGACTAGCAGGTGAGCAGTTCTTC. This sequence encodes CASSRGLAGEQFF.

The chain is built from TRBV7-9 and TRBJ1-2; unclear D gene. V lost 1 base and J lost 7, with 7 bases in between. CDR1 and CDR2 from the germline V gene are SEHNR and FQNEAQ (reference sequence). There are 12 residues in the CDR3. The CDR3 here is CASSLDWGGYTF. The CDR3 nucleotides are TGTGCCAGCAGCTTAGATTGGGGTGGCTACACCTTC.

The V gene is TRBV30, the J gene TRBJ1-5; maybe TRBD1 (5 bases). CDR1 is GTSNPN, CDR2 SVGIG, per germline (reference sequence). V was trimmed by 0 bases and J by 9 bases, leaving 15 bases between them. There are 14 residues in the CDR3. CDR3: CAWSVRQWGRPQHF. The CDR3 DNA is TGTGCCTGGAGTGTTCGGCAGTGGGGACGGCCCCAGCATTTT.